This entry lists 12 T cell receptor beta chains sequenced from one sample in a study of radiotherapy plus CTLA-4 blockade in lung cancer. Repertoires were generated with immunoSEQ multiplex PCR, while TCRdb's copy carries only in-frame clones and drops some. The sample has tens of thousands of clones, about 88% seen once. This specimen was peripheral blood, taken from a patient treated with radiotherapy plus ipilimumab. The receptors derive from a human donor with non-small cell lung cancer who had stable disease on radiotherapy plus ipilimumab.

The CDR3 DNA is TGTGCCAGCTCTCCCGCGACAGACAAAGCTTTCTTT. Translated, it gives CASSPATDKAFF. The chain uses TRBV18 and TRBJ1-1; perhaps TRBD1 as D (5 bases). The CDR3 totals 12 residues. V was pared by 6 bases and J by 9 bases, with 14 bases between. CDR1 and CDR2 from the germline V gene are KGHSH and LQKENI.

Details on this clone: One end of the junction is discordant with germline, which a read error may explain. The chain uses TRBV4-1 and TRBJ2-5; 11 bases align to TRBD1. The CDR3 consists of 15 residues. The germline V gene encodes CDR1 MGHRA and CDR2 YSYEKL. CDR3 region: CASGQRTGGYETQYF. The CDR3 DNA follows: TGCGCCAGCGGCCAGAGGACAGGGGGCTATGAGACCCAGTACTTC.

The chain is built from TRBV28 and TRBJ2-5, with TRBD2 matching over 9 bases. The end of the DNA is better explained by TRBJ2-7, so the J call may be wrong. CDR3 length equals 15 residues. Germline values: CDR1 MDHEN, CDR2 SYDVKM. This chain's CDR3 is CASSLPYSGGYEQYF. The CDR3 DNA reads as TGTGCCAGCAGTTTACCCTATAGCGGGGGCTACGAGCAGTACTTC.

V gene TRBV28 combines with J gene TRBJ2-5; 7 bases align to TRBD1. Gene TRBJ2-7 matches the end of the DNA better, so the J call may be wrong. The germline CDR1 and CDR2 sequences are MDHEN and SYDVKM. This CDR3 region has 14 residues. This CDR3 is CASGETGFSYEQYF. Written as DNA, the CDR3 is TGTGCCAGCGGGGAGACAGGGTTTTCCTACGAGCAGTACTTC.

The rearrangement joins TRBV2 to TRBJ2-4; D tentatively fits TRBD1 or TRBD2 (5 bases each). CDR3 length: 14 amino acids. Trimming removed 0 bases from V and 3 bases from J, with 6 bases in between. Per the germline V gene, CDR1 is SNHLY and CDR2 is FYNNEI. This CDR3 is CASSEARGKNIQYF. CDR3 nucleotides: TGTGCCAGCAGTGAAGCGAGGGGCAAAAACATTCAGTACTTC.

This clone was observed a single time. The chain employs TRBV28 and TRBJ2-7, with 7 bases identical to TRBD1. This CDR3 has 16 residues. The germline CDR1 and CDR2 sequences are MDHEN and SYDVKM. V was clipped by 2 bases and J by 2 bases; unmatched bases: 9. The CDR3 DNA sequence: TGTGCCAGCAGTTTACTTTCGACAGGGTATCCCTACGAGCAGTACTTC. It encodes CASSLLSTGYPYEQYF.

This clone was seen a single time. The chain is built from TRBV19 and TRBJ1-2; D may be TRBD1 (5 bases). Germline values: CDR1 LNHDA, CDR2 SQIVND (reference sequence). V lost 2 bases to trimming and J lost 5 bases, with 18 bases between them. This CDR3 comprises 16 residues. DNA of the CDR3: TGTGCCAGTAGTATACAGGGATTGAGGCTTTGGTATGGCTACACCTTC. The encoded protein is CASSIQGLRLWYGYTF.

The chain has TRBV7-8 and TRBJ2-3; D gene unclear. V lost 5 bases, J lost 6 bases, and 18 bases lay in between. Germline lookup yields CDR1 SGHVS and CDR2 FQNEAQ. This CDR3 spans 15 amino acids. CDR3 nucleotide sequence: TGTGCCAGCAGCAAAAGCCTGGTGATGGGGGATACGCAGTATTTT. It codes for CASSKSLVMGDTQYF.

The V and J genes are TRBV28 and TRBJ2-7; no definite D call. CDR1 and CDR2 from the germline V gene are MDHEN and SYDVKM. The CDR3 is 10 amino acids. Trimming removed 8 bases at V and 1 base at J, with 3 bases between. The DNA for the CDR3 is TGTGCCAGCGGTTCCTACGAGCAGTACTTC. It yields the protein CASGSYEQYF.

The genes are TRBV7-9 and TRBJ1-2, with D possibly TRBD1 on 5 matching bases. V dropped 1 base and J dropped 7 bases, with 16 bases sitting between them. The CDR3 runs 15 residues. Germline CDR1 SEHNR, CDR2 FQNEAQ (reference sequence). In DNA, the CDR3 is TGTGCCAGCAGCTTAGAGGAGGGGCTGGGCGCTGGCTACACCTTC. Its protein product is CASSLEEGLGAGYTF.

This clone came up once. The chain recombines TRBV28 with TRBJ2-7, with a possible D match to TRBD1 (6 bases). CDR1 and CDR2 from the germline V gene are MDHEN and SYDVKM. Between the trimmed V and J ends, which lost 7 bases and 0 bases, there was a span of 10 bases. CDR3 size: 13 residues. In DNA, the CDR3 is TGTGCCAGCATCCCAGGGGTCTCCTACGAGCAGTACTTC. Its protein is CASIPGVSYEQYF.

There are a few counts of this clone. This chain uses TRBV5-1 with TRBJ1-3; 9 positions match TRBD1. With 4 bases clipped from V and 1 base from J, the junction kept 6 bases outside the gene matches. CDR3 size: 16 residues. From germline, CDR1 is SGHRS and CDR2 YFSETQ. The chain's CDR3 is CASSRTGTGSGNTIYF. The CDR3 nucleotides are TGCGCCAGCAGCCGAACCGGGACAGGGTCTGGAAACACCATATATTTT.